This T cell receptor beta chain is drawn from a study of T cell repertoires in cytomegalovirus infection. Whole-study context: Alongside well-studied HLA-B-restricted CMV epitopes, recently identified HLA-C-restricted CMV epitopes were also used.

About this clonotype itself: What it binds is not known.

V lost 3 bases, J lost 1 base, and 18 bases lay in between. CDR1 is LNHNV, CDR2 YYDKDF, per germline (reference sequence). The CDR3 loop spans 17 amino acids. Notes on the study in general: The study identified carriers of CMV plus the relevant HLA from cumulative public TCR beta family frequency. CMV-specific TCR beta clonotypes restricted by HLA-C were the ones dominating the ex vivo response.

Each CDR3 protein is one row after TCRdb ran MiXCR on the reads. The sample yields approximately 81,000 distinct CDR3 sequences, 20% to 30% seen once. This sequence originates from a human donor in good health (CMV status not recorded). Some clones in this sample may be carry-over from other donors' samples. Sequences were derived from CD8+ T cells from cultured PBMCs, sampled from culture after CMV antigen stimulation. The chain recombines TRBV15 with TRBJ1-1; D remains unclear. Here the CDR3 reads CATSSLSPGEQNTEAFF. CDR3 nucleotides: TGTGCCACCAGCAGCCTTTCTCCGGGAGAGCAGAACACTGAAGCTTTCTTT.